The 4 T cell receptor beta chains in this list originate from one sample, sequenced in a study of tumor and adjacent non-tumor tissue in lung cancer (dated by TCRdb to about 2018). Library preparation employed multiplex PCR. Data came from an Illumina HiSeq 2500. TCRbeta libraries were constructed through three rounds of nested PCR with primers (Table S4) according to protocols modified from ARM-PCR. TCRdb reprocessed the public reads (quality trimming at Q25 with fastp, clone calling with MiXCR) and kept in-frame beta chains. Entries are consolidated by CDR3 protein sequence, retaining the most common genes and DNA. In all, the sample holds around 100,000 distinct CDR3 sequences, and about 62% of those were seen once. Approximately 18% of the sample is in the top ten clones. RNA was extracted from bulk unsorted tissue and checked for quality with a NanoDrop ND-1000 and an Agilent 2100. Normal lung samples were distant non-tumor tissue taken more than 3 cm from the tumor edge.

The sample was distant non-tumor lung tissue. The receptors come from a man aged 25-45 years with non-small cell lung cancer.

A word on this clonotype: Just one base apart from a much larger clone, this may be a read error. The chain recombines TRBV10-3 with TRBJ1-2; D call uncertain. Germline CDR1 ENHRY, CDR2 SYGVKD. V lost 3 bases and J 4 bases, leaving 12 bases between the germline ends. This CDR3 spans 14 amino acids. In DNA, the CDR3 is TGTGCCATCAGTGACGTCGACACTTCCTATGGCTACACCTTC. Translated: CAISDVDTSYGYTF.

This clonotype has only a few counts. Here the CDR3 reads CSATGAEHQPQHF. CDR3 DNA sequence: TGCAGTGCGACCGGGGCAGAGCATCAGCCCCAGCATTTT. The chain is built from TRBV20-1 and TRBJ1-5; D is possibly TRBD1 (5 bases). Germline V gene lookup returns CDR1 DFQATT and CDR2 SNEGSKA (reference sequence). Between the trimmed V and J ends, which lost 6 bases and 5 bases, there was a span of 14 bases. The CDR3 spans 13 residues.

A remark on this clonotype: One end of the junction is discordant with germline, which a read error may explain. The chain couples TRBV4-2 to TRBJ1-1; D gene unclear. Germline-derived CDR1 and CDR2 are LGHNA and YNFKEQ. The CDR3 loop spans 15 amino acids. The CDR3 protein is CVSSQDVAFFTKAFF. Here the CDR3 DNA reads TGTGTCAGCAGCCAAGATGTCGCCTTTTTCACTAAAGCTTTCTTT.

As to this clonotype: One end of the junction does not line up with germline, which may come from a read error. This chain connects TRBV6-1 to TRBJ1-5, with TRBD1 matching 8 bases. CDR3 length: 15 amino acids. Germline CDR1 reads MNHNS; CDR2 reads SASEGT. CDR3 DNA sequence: TGTGCCAGCAGTGAAGAGACAGGGGCATCTCGGCCCCAGAATTTT. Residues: CASSEETGASRPQNF.